This is a list of T cell receptor beta chains from one sample in a study of control samples from healthy donors and cancer patients. This table comes from immunoSEQ multiplex PCR, and its TCRdb copy is limited to in-frame clones, with some not included. The sample lists about 250,000 clones; approximately 80% were seen once. Material for sequencing was PBMCs. The source is a woman aged 55-70 years with lung cancer. CDR3s leave out the opening cysteine and the closing phenylalanine or tryptophan. Some rows mark clone size as missing; the rest say once, few, many or name a class of expanded clone.

size: -; J: TRBJ2-6; V: TRBV3-1/TRBV3-2; CDR3: ASSQVSRLQTGANVLT
size: once; J: TRBJ1-2; V: TRBV29-1; CDR3: SVEALWGGNYGYT
size: -; J: TRBJ2-1; V: TRBV18; CDR3: ASSPRGTGGYNEQF
size: once; J: TRBJ2-3; V: TRBV9; CDR3: ASSAGAEGSDTQY
size: few; J: TRBJ2-7; V: TRBV10-3; CDR3: AITPRGGEQY
size: once; J: TRBJ2-3; V: TRBV9; CDR3: ASSVAGGDTQY
size: -; J: TRBJ2-7; V: TRBV7-9; CDR3: ASSLGGGRSYEQY
size: few; J: TRBJ2-7; V: TRBV10-2; CDR3: ASSERQGARRYEQY
size: -; J: TRBJ2-5; V: TRBV6-5; CDR3: ASRDSQETQY
size: -; J: TRBJ1-1; V: TRBV7-9; CDR3: ASSFGTVTEAF
size: -; J: TRBJ1-4; V: TRBV2; CDR3: ASSRDRGLGEKLF
size: -; J: TRBJ1-1; V: TRBV19; CDR3: ASSTGTAEAF
size: -; J: TRBJ2-5; V: TRBV11-2; CDR3: AGGSGETQY
size: -; J: TRBJ2-1; V: TRBV29-1; CDR3: SVDLLTSGRNNEQF
size: -; J: TRBJ2-6; V: TRBV9; CDR3: ASSVEGNSGANVLT
size: -; J: TRBJ1-5; V: TRBV1; CDR3: TSSPSQGQGQPQH
size: -; J: TRBJ2-7; V: TRBV7-2; CDR3: ASSLSGSLTYEQY
size: -; J: TRBJ1-3; V: TRBV6-5; CDR3: ALLGGTIY
size: -; J: TRBJ2-7; V: TRBV5-4; CDR3: ASSTNYEQY
size: -; J: TRBJ2-1; V: TRBV6-6; CDR3: ASSYSRQGAVEQF
size: -; J: TRBJ1-1; V: TRBV6-1; CDR3: ASSEVRGTEAF
size: -; J: TRBJ2-7; V: TRBV7-8; CDR3: ASSLDLAGEYYEQY
size: -; J: TRBJ1-3; V: TRBV10-3; CDR3: ASGGGRGVSGNTIY
size: -; J: TRBJ2-7; V: TRBV3-1/TRBV3-2; CDR3: ASSRPGPGEQY
size: -; J: TRBJ1-2; V: TRBV5-1; CDR3: ASSQGRDYGYT
size: -; J: TRBJ1-5; V: TRBV6-5; CDR3: ASRAEFSNQPQH
size: -; J: TRBJ1-1; V: TRBV7-9; CDR3: ASSQGDTEAF
size: -; J: TRBJ2-5; V: TRBV7-9; CDR3: ASSSGGLAEETQY
size: -; J: TRBJ2-7; V: TRBV7-9; CDR3: ASSPLGEQY
size: -; J: TRBJ1-4; V: TRBV10-3; CDR3: AISESRTSNEKLF
size: -; J: TRBJ2-5; V: TRBV5-1; CDR3: ASSPGGTARETQY
size: once; J: TRBJ2-7; V: TRBV5-6; CDR3: ASSLPQVAYEQY
size: -; J: TRBJ2-7; V: TRBV11-2; CDR3: ASSSPRKRGTYEQY
size: -; J: TRBJ2-3; V: TRBV10-1; CDR3: ASSHEAGGFSDTQY
size: -; J: TRBJ1-2; V: TRBV5-6; CDR3: ASSLGRPYGYT
size: -; J: TRBJ2-2; V: TRBV7-9; CDR3: ASSLAGRTGELF
size: -; J: TRBJ2-2; V: TRBV2; CDR3: ASGGDTANTGELF
size: -; J: TRBJ2-5; V: TRBV7-9; CDR3: ASSLGLGQY
size: -; J: TRBJ1-1; V: TRBV4-1; CDR3: ASSTPLNTEAF
size: -; J: TRBJ2-1; V: TRBV7-3; CDR3: ASSVGGAYNEQF
size: -; J: TRBJ2-1; V: TRBV11-3; CDR3: ASSSADWGRGL